The rows below give T cell receptor beta chains drawn from one sample of a study of early T cells in non-severe SARS-CoV-2 infection. TCRdb independently ran MiXCR on the 5' RACE reads; one entry per CDR3 protein. The table lists approximately 50,000 distinct CDR3 sequences, approximately 9.4% of them singletons. The sequencing sample was made of whole blood. These receptors were collected from an adult who was a healthcare worker with PCR-confirmed SARS-CoV-2 infection or an uninfected control (not recorded which). CDR3s include the opening cysteine and the closing phenylalanine or tryptophan. A D gene is named only where the DNA matches it firmly. A row's size may be missing; if present it is once, few, many or a size class.

>many|TRBJ1-5|NA|TRBV20-1
TGCAGTGCTAGAGATTGGAGGGGGGCAGGTGGAGGGTTATTGGGCAATCAGCCCCAGCATTTT
CSARDWRGAGGGLLGNQPQHF
>many|TRBJ2-5|TRBD2|TRBV9
TGTGCCAGCAGCGTCGAGGGACTAGGCGAGACCCAGTACTTC
CASSVEGLGETQYF
>few|TRBJ2-5|TRBD2|TRBV7-2
TGTGCCAGCAGCTTAATGGCGGGAGGGCAGGGGGAGACCCAGTACTTC
CASSLMAGGQGETQYF
>NA|TRBJ2-6|NA|TRBV6-5
TGTGCCAGTACAGGGACTACCTCTGGGGCCAACGTCCTGACTTTC
CASTGTTSGANVLTF
>many|TRBJ1-1|NA|TRBV10-3
TGTGCCATCAGCGAGCCCCCAGGGAACCCTGAAGCTTTCTTT
CAISEPPGNPEAFF
>many|TRBJ1-1|NA|TRBV5-4
TGTGCCAGCAGCTTGGAAAGAGGACACTTCAACACTGAAGCTTTCTTT
CASSLERGHFNTEAFF
>few|TRBJ2-2|NA|TRBV14
TGTGCCAGCAGCCCGGCACGAACCGGGGAGCTGTTTTTT
CASSPARTGELFF
>many|TRBJ2-1|TRBD2|TRBV7-2
TGTGCCAGCAGCGCCTTTGGCGGGAGCTCGGATGAGCAGTTCTTC
CASSAFGGSSDEQFF
>many|TRBJ2-3|TRBD1|TRBV5-1
TGCGCCAGCAGCCCCGGCGACAGGGACACAGATACGCAGTATTTT
CASSPGDRDTDTQYF
>NA|TRBJ1-4|NA|TRBV7-2
TGTGCCAGCAGCCCGGACGGGGATGGTGAAAAACTGTTTTTT
CASSPDGDGEKLFF
>few|TRBJ2-5|NA|TRBV24-1
TGTGCCACCAGTGATTCGGGGGCTATGACCCAGTACTTC
CATSDSGAMTQYF
>few|TRBJ2-5|TRBD1|TRBV20-1
TGCAGTGCTAGAGTTCCGGGACAGCAAGAGACCCAGTACTTC
CSARVPGQQETQYF
>NA|TRBJ2-1|TRBD2|TRBV24-1
TGTGCCACAGCATCGGCGGGAGGGTTTTCCTACAATGAGCAGTTCTTC
CATASAGGFSYNEQFF
>NA|TRBJ1-1|NA|TRBV20-1
TGCAGTGCTAGCTGGGGGCGAAGGGGAACCCCATTT
CSASWGRRGTPF
>many|TRBJ2-5|NA|TRBV7-3
TGTGCCAGCAGCCTCGGGACATCCCGAGGAGAGACCCAGTACTTC
CASSLGTSRGETQYF
>many|TRBJ2-1|TRBD2|TRBV18
TGTGCCAGCTCAAGACTAGCGGGAGGTCCATACAATGAGCAGTTCTTC
CASSRLAGGPYNEQFF
>many|TRBJ2-2|TRBD2|TRBV20-1
TGCAGTGCTAGAGATGGGACTAGCGGGGGGACCGGGGAGCTGTTTTTT
CSARDGTSGGTGELFF
>NA|TRBJ1-2|NA|TRBV10-3
TGTGCCATCAGTGATTCACAGGGAAACTATGGCTACACCTTC
CAISDSQGNYGYTF
>many|TRBJ1-1|TRBD1|TRBV9
TGTGCCAGCAGCCCAGGGGGACTTGAAGCTTTCTTT
CASSPGGLEAFF
>once|TRBJ1-1|TRBD1|TRBV7-9
TGTGCCAGCAGCCCAGGGGGAACTTGGGGTACTGAAGCTTTCTTT
CASSPGGTWGTEAFF
>NA|TRBJ2-2|NA|TRBV10-2
TGCGCCAGCAGGTCCGCCGGTGGATCTGCCGGGGAGCTGTTTTTT
CASRSAGGSAGELFF
>few|TRBJ1-1|NA|TRBV28
TGTGCCAGCAGTTCCCACTCCGGACAGTACACTGAAGCTTTCTTT
CASSSHSGQYTEAFF